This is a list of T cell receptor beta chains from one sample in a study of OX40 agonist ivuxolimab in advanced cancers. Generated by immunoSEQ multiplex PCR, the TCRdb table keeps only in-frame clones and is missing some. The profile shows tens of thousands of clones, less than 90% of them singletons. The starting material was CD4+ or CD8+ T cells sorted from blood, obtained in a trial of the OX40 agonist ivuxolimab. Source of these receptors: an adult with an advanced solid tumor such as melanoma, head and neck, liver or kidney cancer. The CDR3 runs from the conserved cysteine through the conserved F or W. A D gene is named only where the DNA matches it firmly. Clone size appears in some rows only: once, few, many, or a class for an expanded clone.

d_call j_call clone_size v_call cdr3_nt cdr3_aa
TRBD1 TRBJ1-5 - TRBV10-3 TGTGCCATCAGTGAGTCCGGGACAGGGGTTCAGCCCCAGCATTTT CAISESGTGVQPQHF
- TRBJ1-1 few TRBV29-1 TGCAGCGTGGTGAGGGGGGGCACTGAAGCTTTCTTT CSVVRGGTEAFF
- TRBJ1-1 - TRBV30 TGTGCCTGGAGTGTAAGGGGTGGCACTGAAGCTTTCTTT CAWSVRGGTEAFF
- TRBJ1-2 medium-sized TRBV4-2 TGTGCCAGCAGCCAAGATCAGCCCCAGGGCAACTATGGCTACACCTTC CASSQDQPQGNYGYTF
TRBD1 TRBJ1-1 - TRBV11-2 TGTGCCAGCAGTCGAGCACAGGGGAGGAACACTGAAGCTTTCTTT CASSRAQGRNTEAFF
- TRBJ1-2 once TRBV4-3 TGCGCCAGCAGCCAAGACAGGGGTGAAGATGGCTACACCTTC CASSQDRGEDGYTF
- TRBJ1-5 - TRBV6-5 TGTGCCAGCAGTTACGGGCAGGGGAATCAGCCCCAGCATTTT CASSYGQGNQPQHF
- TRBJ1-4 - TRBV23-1 TGCGCCAGCAGTCAATCCGTGGGAGAAGCAACTAATGAAAAACTGTTTTTT CASSQSVGEATNEKLFF
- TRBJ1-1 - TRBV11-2 TGTGCCAGCAGCTTTGCACCCCGGGACTCCCTTGAAGCTTTCTTT CASSFAPRDSLEAFF
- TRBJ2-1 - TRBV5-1 TGCGCCAGCAGCTTTTCAGGTTACAATGAGCAGTTCTTC CASSFSGYNEQFF
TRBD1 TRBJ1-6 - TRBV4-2 TGTGCCAGCAGCCAAGGAGGACAGGGGTATAATTCACCCCTCCACTTT CASSQGGQGYNSPLHF
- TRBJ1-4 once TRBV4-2 TGTGCCAGCAGCCGGCAGGTTTTGGAAAAACTGTTTTTT CASSRQVLEKLFF
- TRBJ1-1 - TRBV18 TGTGCCAGCTCCCGCCGAGAGGTTATACTTGAAGCTTTCTTT CASSRREVILEAFF
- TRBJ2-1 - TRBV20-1 TGCAGTGCTAGTGACAATGAGCAGTTCTTC CSASDNEQFF
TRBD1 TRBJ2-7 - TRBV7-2 TGTGCCAGCACCCTGGGACAGGGACGCTACGAGCAGTACTTC CASTLGQGRYEQYF
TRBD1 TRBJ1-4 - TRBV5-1 TGCGCCAGCAGCCTCCGGGACAGTAATGAAAAACTGTTTTTT CASSLRDSNEKLFF
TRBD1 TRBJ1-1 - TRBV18 TGTGCCAGCTCACCACGACAGGGAGGGTTATTGAACACTGAAGCTTTCTTT CASSPRQGGLLNTEAFF
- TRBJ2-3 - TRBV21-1 TGTGCCAGCAGCAAAGCGCGGGAGGGCAGCACTAGCACAGATACGCAGTATTTT CASSKAREGSTSTDTQYF
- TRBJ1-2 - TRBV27 TGTGCCAGCAGCCACGGGCCCGTAACCAACTATGGCTACACCTTC CASSHGPVTNYGYTF
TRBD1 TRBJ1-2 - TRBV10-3 TGTGCCATCAGTCCGCGACAGGGGTCTTCCGAACTTACTAACTATGGCTACACCTTC CAISPRQGSSELTNYGYTF
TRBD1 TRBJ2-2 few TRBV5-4 TGTGCCAGCAGCCCGAAAAGGACAGGGTCGAACACCGGGGAGCTGTTTTTT CASSPKRTGSNTGELFF